Listed below are T cell receptor beta chains from one sample, sequenced in a study of T cell responses to AZD1222 COVID-19 vaccine. Clones were read by immunoSEQ multiplex PCR, and TCRdb kept only the in-frame ones, dropping some. The table lists fewer than 200,000 clones, 88% of them singletons, with 0.49% in the top ten. The sample in question was peripheral blood, obtained on day 0 of AZD1222 vaccination. Receptor source: an adult in good health. Both conserved end residues are part of each CDR3. Each record gives: D gene, clone size, V gene, J gene, CDR3 length, CDR3 DNA, CDR3 protein. The D gene is left open where the match is weak. Expanded clones get a size class; other rows say once, few or many, or leave the size out.

-,-,TRBV5-6,TRBJ1-4,14,TGTGCCAGCAGCGATACTAGGCTGGGGGGAAAACTGTTTTTT,CASSDTRLGGKLFF
TRBD2,few,TRBV30,TRBJ2-7,14,TGTGCCTGGAGTGTAGCGGGAGGGCTAGACGAGCAGTACTTC,CAWSVAGGLDEQYF
-,-,TRBV7-7,TRBJ2-2,16,TGTGCTAGCAGCACCGCCGGGGGGCCGAACACCGGGGAGCTGTTTTTT,CASSTAGGPNTGELFF
-,-,TRBV7-8,TRBJ1-3,17,TGTGCCAGCAGCTTCTCAAACCCCGGGGGGTCTGGAAACACCATATATTTT,CASSFSNPGGSGNTIYF
TRBD2,-,TRBV11-1,TRBJ2-7,15,TGTGCCAGCAGCTTATCTAGCGGTCAGTTCTACGAGCAGTACTTC,CASSLSSGQFYEQYF
TRBD2,-,TRBV4-1,TRBJ2-7,16,TGCGCCAGCAGCCAAGTACTAGCGGGAGGAGACTACGAGCAGTACTTC,CASSQVLAGGDYEQYF
TRBD1,-,TRBV19,TRBJ2-3,15,TGTGCCAGTAGTATCCCGGGACAGTTCGCAGATACGCAGTATTTT,CASSIPGQFADTQYF
-,once,TRBV9,TRBJ1-5,15,TGTGCCAGCAGCGCGGGACTTAATAGCAATCAGCCCCAGCATTTT,CASSAGLNSNQPQHF
TRBD1,-,TRBV9,TRBJ1-4,15,TGTGCCAGCAGCAAAGACAGGGGTCGGAGTGAAAAACTGTTTTTT,CASSKDRGRSEKLFF
TRBD2,-,TRBV2,TRBJ2-7,15,TGTGCCAGCAGTTTTGGACTAGCGGATGGCTACGAGCAGTACTTC,CASSFGLADGYEQYF
TRBD2,-,TRBV7-6,TRBJ2-1,15,TGTGCCAGCAGCTGGGGACTAGTTTCCCGCAATGAGCAGTTCTTC,CASSWGLVSRNEQFF
TRBD1,-,TRBV18,TRBJ1-1,17,TGTGCCAGCTCACCAATCGGGGACAGGGGAAGGTTCTTGAGAGCTTTCTTT,CASSPIGDRGRFLRAFF
-,-,TRBV19,TRBJ2-6,16,TGTGCCAGTAGTGCCTCAGGGGTATGGGGGGCCAACGTCCTGACTTTC,CASSASGVWGANVLTF
-,-,TRBV19,TRBJ1-3,16,TGTGCCAGTAGTATGGTATTTCGGAGGACTGGAAACACCATATATTTT,CASSMVFRRTGNTIYF
-,few,TRBV10-3,TRBJ2-7,13,TGTGCCATTACTGGGCAGGGAGCTTACGAGCAGTACTTC,CAITGQGAYEQYF
-,few,TRBV3-1/TRBV3-2,TRBJ2-7,14,TGTGCCAGCAGCCAAGATTACCGCTCCTACGAGCAGTACTTC,CASSQDYRSYEQYF
TRBD1,-,TRBV9,TRBJ1-1,15,TGTGCCAGCAGCGTAGTATCTGACAGGGATTGGCTAGCTTTCTTT,CASSVVSDRDWLAFF
TRBD1,-,TRBV10-1,TRBJ2-5,15,TGCGCCAGCAGTGAGACCGGACAGGGCGAAGAGACCCAGTACTTC,CASSETGQGEETQYF
-,-,TRBV28,TRBJ2-5,13,TGTGCCAGCAGTTTAGGGGCTGGGGAGACCCAGTACTTC,CASSLGAGETQYF
-,once,TRBV18,TRBJ1-3,15,TGTGCCAGCTCACCACCGTTGCAGCCTGGAAACACCATATATTTT,CASSPPLQPGNTIYF
-,-,TRBV5-4,TRBJ2-7,15,TGTGCCAGCAGACCGGGACCTTTGTCCGGGTATGAGCAGTACTTC,CASRPGPLSGYEQYF
TRBD2,-,TRBV25-1,TRBJ2-7,14,TGTGCCAGCAGTGAATACGGCGGGAGTTACGAGCAGTACTTC,CASSEYGGSYEQYF
-,-,TRBV15,TRBJ2-4,13,TGTGCCACCAGCAGAGATAGGGCTTCGTCTGAGTACTTC,CATSRDRASSEYF
-,once,TRBV5-4,TRBJ2-3,15,TGTGCCAGCAGCCTCGGGACTCAAAGCACAGATACGCAGTATTTT,CASSLGTQSTDTQYF
TRBD1,-,TRBV7-2,TRBJ1-1,14,TGTGCCAGCAGCTTAGAGACAGGGCCTTCTGAAGCTTTCTTT,CASSLETGPSEAFF
TRBD1,-,TRBV30,TRBJ1-1,14,TGTGCCTGGAGTGCAGGGGGGCTGGCCACTGAAGCTTTCTTT,CAWSAGGLATEAFF
TRBD2,-,TRBV11-2,TRBJ2-1,18,TGTGCCAGCAGCTTAGTCCGGTCTAGCGGGGGGGATTACAATGAGCAGTTCTTC,CASSLVRSSGGDYNEQFF
TRBD1,-,TRBV2,TRBJ2-7,16,TGTGCCAGCACCGGGCCCCGACAGGGGTCTTTCGGCGAGCAGTACTTC,CASTGPRQGSFGEQYF
-,-,TRBV11-3,TRBJ1-1,13,TGTGCCAGCAGCTTAGCTTGGGGCACTGAAGCTTTCTTT,CASSLAWGTEAFF
-,-,TRBV21-1,TRBJ1-2,15,TGTGCCAGCAGCAAAGAGGCGGCCAGAAGCTATGGCTACACCTTC,CASSKEAARSYGYTF
TRBD1,-,TRBV18,TRBJ1-6,15,TGTGCCAGCTCACTCCGGGACAGGGATTATTCACCCCTCCACTTT,CASSLRDRDYSPLHF